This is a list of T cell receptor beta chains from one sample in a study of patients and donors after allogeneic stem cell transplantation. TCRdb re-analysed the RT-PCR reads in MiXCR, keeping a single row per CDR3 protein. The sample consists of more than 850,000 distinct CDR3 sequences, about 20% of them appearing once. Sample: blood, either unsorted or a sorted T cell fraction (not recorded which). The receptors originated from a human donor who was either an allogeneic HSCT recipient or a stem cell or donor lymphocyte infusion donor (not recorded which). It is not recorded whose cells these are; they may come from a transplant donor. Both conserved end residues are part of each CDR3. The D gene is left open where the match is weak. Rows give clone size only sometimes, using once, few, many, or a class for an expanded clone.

CASSPRSGARGTGELFF	TGTGCCAGCAGCCCGAGGAGTGGGGCGCGTGGCACCGGGGAGCTGTTTTTT	few	.	TRBJ2-2	TRBV7-9
CSASPVSYNEQFF	TGCAGTGCGAGCCCAGTATCCTACAATGAGCAGTTCTTC	.	.	TRBJ2-1	TRBV20-1
CAATLAGGYNEQFF	TGTGCCGCCACCTTAGCGGGAGGTTACAATGAGCAGTTCTTC	.	TRBD2	TRBJ2-1	TRBV6-1
CASSGGQFYNSPLHF	TGTGCCAGCAGCGGAGGACAGTTCTATAATTCACCCCTCCACTTT	.	.	TRBJ1-6	TRBV11-1
CASSHTKETQYF	TGTGCCAGCAGCCACACTAAAGAGACCCAGTACTTC	.	.	TRBJ2-5	TRBV3-1
CSATGLVRETQYF	TGCAGTGCTACGGGACTAGTCCGTGAGACCCAGTACTTC	.	TRBD2	TRBJ2-5	TRBV20-1
CASSPPTGNNEQFF	TGCGCCAGCAGCCCACCTACAGGGAACAATGAGCAGTTCTTC	many	.	TRBJ2-1	TRBV5-1
CASSSSLYTQYF	TGTGCCAGCAGCTCCTCCCTCTATACGCAGTATTTT	few	.	TRBJ2-3	TRBV7-8
CSAREGGAMKNQPQHF	TGCAGTGCTAGAGAGGGGGGTGCGATGAAAAATCAGCCCCAGCATTTT	few	.	TRBJ1-5	TRBV20-1
CASSQGEGQPQHF	TGTGCCAGCAGTCAGGGGGAAGGACAGCCCCAGCATTTT	many	TRBD1	TRBJ1-5	TRBV4-1
CASSLSVRDEQFF	TGTGCCAGCAGTTTATCAGTTAGGGATGAGCAGTTCTTC	few	.	TRBJ2-1	TRBV27
CSVEGGGARETQYF	TGCAGCGTTGAAGGCGGGGGGGCCCGAGAGACCCAGTACTTC	.	TRBD2	TRBJ2-5	TRBV29-1
CASNRGMNTEAFF	TGTGCCAGCAATCGGGGCATGAACACTGAAGCTTTCTTT	.	.	TRBJ1-1	TRBV27
CASSLEGQGNGYTF	TGTGCCAGCAGTTTAGAGGGACAGGGGAATGGCTACACCTTC	many	TRBD1	TRBJ1-2	TRBV12-3/TRBV12-4
CSARERGISF	TGCAGTGCTAGGGAGCGGGGGATATCCTTC	few	TRBD2	TRBJ2-7	TRBV20-1
CASSSTLTDSYNEQFF	TGTGCCAGCAGCTCCACCCTCACTGACTCCTACAATGAGCAGTTCTTC	.	.	TRBJ2-1	TRBV7-9